The 20 T cell receptor beta chains reported below all come from one sample, sequenced in a study of cytomegalovirus exposure and HLA in healthy donors. Primers for the PCR totalled 60 Vbeta and 13 Jbeta. TCRdb's copy holds only in-frame clones and misses some; the assay was immunoSEQ multiplex PCR. The sample contains tens of thousands of clones, roughly four fifths of which appear only once. The sample was PBMCs. The receptor source for this set is a man aged 50-60 years in good health and CMV-seronegative.

CDR3 in amino acids: CATSRDKTTAKAFF. CDR3 DNA: TGTGCCACCAGCAGAGATAAAACGACAGCAAAAGCTTTCTTT. This chain uses TRBV15 with TRBJ1-1, with D perhaps TRBD1 (5 bases). There are 14 residues in the CDR3. The V gene's germline CDR1 is LNHNV and CDR2 YYDKDF (reference sequence). Deletions cut 0 bases from V and 9 bases from J, with 14 bases between.

This clone has a single count. The CDR3 protein is CASRPGHEHEGEKLFF. In DNA, the CDR3 is TGTGCCAGCCGACCGGGACACGAACATGAAGGTGAAAAACTGTTTTTT. The chain has TRBV25-1 and TRBJ1-4, with a possible D match to TRBD1 (6 bases). The CDR3 consists of 16 residues. Germline lookup yields CDR1 MGHDK and CDR2 SYGVNS. V gave up 8 bases and J gave up 7 bases, with 23 bases separating them. The entire variable domain, with the rest obtained from reference TRBV25-1 and TRBJ1-4, is as follows: EADIYQTPRYLVIGTGKKITLECSQTMGHDKMYWYQQDPGMELHLIHYSYGVNSTEKGDLSSESTVSRIRTEHFPLTLESARPSHTSQYLCASRPGHEHEGEKLFFGSGTQLSVL.

The chain carries TRBV6-5 and TRBJ2-7, with D possibly being TRBD2 (5 bases). CDR1 is MNHEY, CDR2 SVGAGI, per germline. The CDR3 covers 14 residues. With 4 bases removed from V and 5 bases from J, the gap between germline ends came to 15 bases. For the CDR3, the DNA is TGTGCCAGCAGTTTCGACGGGAAAAGGCACGAGCAGTACTTC. This encodes CASSFDGKRHEQYF.

This clone has only a few counts. This CDR3 reads CSVESFWEGADTQYF. In DNA form, the CDR3 reads TGCAGCGTTGAAAGTTTTTGGGAGGGGGCAGATACGCAGTATTTT. V and J are TRBV29-1 and TRBJ2-3, with D tentatively TRBD2 (7 bases). Germline V gene sequence: CDR1 SQVTM, CDR2 ANQGSEA. The V and J ends lost 2 bases and 4 bases respectively, with 16 bases between them. This CDR3 region has 15 residues.

The CDR3 is CASSPRLAGATDTQYF. The CDR3 region has the DNA TGTGCCAGCAGTCCGAGACTAGCGGGAGCGACAGATACGCAGTATTTT. The genes are TRBV28 and TRBJ2-3, with 12 bases aligning to TRBD2. CDR1 MDHEN and CDR2 SYDVKM come from the germline V gene. CDR3 length: 16 residues. The trim removed 5 bases at V and 3 bases at J, leaving 6 bases unmatched.

CDR3 sequence: CASSHRDTLEQFF. CDR3 nucleotides: TGTGCCAGCAGTCACCGGGACACCCTTGAGCAGTTCTTC. The chain couples TRBV6-5 to TRBJ2-1; D is possibly TRBD1 (6 bases). CDR1 and CDR2 from the germline V gene are MNHEY and SVGAGI. Trimming removed 5 bases from V and 9 bases from J, with 14 bases in between. This CDR3 has 13 amino acids.

This rearrangement joins TRBV7-9 to TRBJ2-7, with 9 positions matching TRBD1. The CDR3 runs to 15 residues. Trimming removed 2 bases from V and 12 bases from J; junction bases left unmatched: 14. Looked up from germline, CDR1 is SEHNR and CDR2 is FQNEAQ (reference sequence). DNA for the CDR3: TGTGCCAGCAGCTTAATGTACGGGACAGGGCGCGAGGCGTACTTC. The encoded protein is CASSLMYGTGREAYF.

The table lists this clone with a few counts. This chain links TRBV6-5 with TRBJ2-6; D gene ambiguous. In germline, CDR1 is MNHEY, CDR2 SVGAGI. CDR3 length: 16 amino acids. Trimming removed 0 bases from V and 4 bases from J, with 10 bases in between. The DNA for the CDR3 is TGTGCCAGCAGTTACTCTGGATCTAGAGGGGCCAACGTCCTGACTTTC. Amino acid sequence: CASSYSGSRGANVLTF.

The chain uses TRBV19 and TRBJ2-1; weak D call: TRBD2 (7 bases). CDR3 length: 16 amino acids. V was trimmed by 1 base and J by 4 bases, leaving 14 bases between them. The V gene's germline CDR1 is LNHDA and CDR2 SQIVND (reference sequence). The CDR3 region has the DNA TGTGCCAGTAGTATAGCGGGGGCGGGAGTTTACAATGAGCAGTTCTTC. As protein: CASSIAGAGVYNEQFF. The full variable domain, rest sourced from reference TRBV19 and TRBJ2-1, is DGGITQSPKYLFRKEGQNVTLSCEQNLNHDAMYWYRQDPGQGLRLIYYSQIVNDFQKGDIAEGYSVSREKKESFPLTVTSAQKNPTAFYLCASSIAGAGVYNEQFFGPGTRLTVL.

J is TRBJ1-5 and V is TRBV5-1; 8 bases are a match to TRBD1. The junction had 2 bases not matched to a gene; V was cut back by 2 bases and J by 4 bases. The CDR3 totals 14 residues. The germline gives CDR1 SGHRS, CDR2 YFSETQ. The CDR3 nucleotides read TGCGCCAGCAGCTTACAGGGGGGTAATCAGCCCCAGCATTTT. Translating gives CASSLQGGNQPQHF. Complete variable domain (other parts from reference TRBV5-1 and TRBJ1-5): KAGVTQTPRYLIKTRGQQVTLSCSPISGHRSVSWYQQTPGQGLQFLFEYFSETQRNKGNFPGRFSGRQFSNSRSEMNVSTLELGDSALYLCASSLQGGNQPQHFGDGTRLSIL.

The rearrangement joins TRBV5-1 to TRBJ2-1; 10 nucleotides match TRBD1. CDR1 and CDR2 from the germline V gene are SGHRS and YFSETQ. The CDR3 spans 17 residues. J was trimmed by 6 bases and V by 0 bases; bases with no gene match: 9. The CDR3 DNA reads as TGCGCCAGCAGCTTGGTACCCCTGGACAGGGGGGGCAATGAGCAGTTCTTC. Translated, it gives CASSLVPLDRGGNEQFF.

This clone was seen more than once but under ten times. The J gene is TRBJ2-1, the V gene TRBV6-5; 10 bases are shared with TRBD2. The germline V gene encodes CDR1 MNHEY and CDR2 SVGAGI. The CDR3 extends over 15 amino acids. V shed 8 bases and J 2 bases; nucleotides not matched to a gene: 6. The CDR3 sequence is CASDERGGPYNEQFF. CDR3 nucleotides: TGTGCCAGCGACGAGCGGGGGGGCCCCTACAATGAGCAGTTCTTC.

The chain links TRBV19 to TRBJ1-1; D is possibly TRBD1 (6 bases). In germline, CDR1 is LNHDA, CDR2 SQIVND (reference sequence). The CDR3 has 15 amino acids. V gave up 3 bases and J gave up 5 bases, with 16 bases separating them. CDR3 in amino acids: CASSILQGYRTEAFF. In nucleotides, the CDR3 is TGTGCCAGTAGTATCCTACAGGGTTATCGGACTGAAGCTTTCTTT.

V is TRBV2 and J is TRBJ1-1, with a tentative D call TRBD1 (6 bases). The CDR3 is 14 amino acids. The germline V gene has CDR1 SNHLY and CDR2 FYNNEI. The V and J ends lost 6 bases and 5 bases respectively, with 16 bases between them. CDR3 amino acids: CASSVDRSSTEAFF. The CDR3 nucleotides read TGTGCCAGCAGCGTCGACAGGTCTAGTACTGAAGCTTTCTTT.

V is TRBV19 and J is TRBJ1-5; 9 bases are shared with TRBD1. This CDR3 comprises 17 residues. V shed 7 bases, J shed 2 bases, and the junction held 12 bases outside the gene matches. CDR1 and CDR2 (germline): LNHDA, SQIVND (reference sequence). The CDR3 DNA reads TGTGCCAGTACTCCGGGGACAGGGATCCTCGGCAATCAGCCCCAGCATTTT. This encodes CASTPGTGILGNQPQHF.

The rearrangement uses TRBV2 and TRBJ2-6; D is uncertain. The V end lost 7 bases, the J end lost 0 bases, and 4 bases lay between the germline ends. From germline, CDR1 is SNHLY and CDR2 FYNNEI. The CDR3 totals 13 residues. The CDR3 reads CASTRSGANVLTF. CDR3 DNA: TGTGCCAGCACGCGCTCTGGGGCCAACGTCCTGACTTTC.

This rearrangement joins TRBV2 to TRBJ2-2; 12 nucleotides match TRBD2. The CDR3 extends over 15 amino acids. Losses at the gene ends were 5 bases for V and 4 bases for J; bases not matched to a gene: 2. The V gene's germline CDR1 is SNHLY and CDR2 FYNNEI. CDR3 amino acids: CASSPGLAGTGELFF. The CDR3 DNA is TGTGCCAGCAGTCCGGGACTAGCGGGCACCGGGGAGCTGTTTTTT.

In the case of this clone: At one end the junction does not follow the germline gene, possibly because of a read error. V is TRBV4-3 and J is TRBJ1-5; D possibly corresponds to TRBD1 (5 bases). Germline V gene lookup returns CDR1 LGHNA and CDR2 YSLEER. CDR3 length equals 17 residues. The CDR3 nucleotides are TGCGCCAGCAGTCAAGAGGCTGGGGCCGTAAGCAATCAGCCCCAGCATTTT. It specifies CASSQEAGAVSNQPQHF.

The chain carries TRBV6-5 and TRBJ1-2; D is perhaps TRBD1 (5 bases). The germline CDR1 and CDR2 sequences are MNHEY and SVGAGI. The CDR3 consists of 13 residues. Between the trimmed V and J ends, which lost 4 bases and 7 bases, there was a span of 13 bases. The CDR3 region is CASSLGGVGGYTF. CDR3 bases: TGTGCCAGCAGTTTGGGGGGAGTAGGTGGCTACACCTTC.

On this clone: The junction differs from germline at one of its ends, possibly a read error. This chain joins TRBV11-2 and TRBJ2-7; tentatively, D is TRBD2 (6 bases). Per germline, CDR1 SGHAT and CDR2 FQNNGV. CDR3 size: 11 residues. CDR3 sequence: CASSLVGTLNF. The CDR3, as DNA: TGTGCCAGCAGCTTAGTTGGGACTCTTAACTTC.